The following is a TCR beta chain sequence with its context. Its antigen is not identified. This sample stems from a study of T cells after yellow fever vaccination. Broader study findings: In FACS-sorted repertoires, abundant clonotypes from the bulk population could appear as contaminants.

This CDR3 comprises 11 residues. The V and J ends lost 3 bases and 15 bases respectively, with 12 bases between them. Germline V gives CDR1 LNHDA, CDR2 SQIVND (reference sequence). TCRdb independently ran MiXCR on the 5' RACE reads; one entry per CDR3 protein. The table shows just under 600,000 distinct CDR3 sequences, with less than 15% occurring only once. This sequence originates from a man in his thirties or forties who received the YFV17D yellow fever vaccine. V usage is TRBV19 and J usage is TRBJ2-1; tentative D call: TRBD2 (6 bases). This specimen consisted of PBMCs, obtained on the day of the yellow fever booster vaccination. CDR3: CASSMVGGVFF. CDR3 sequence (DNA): TGTGCCAGTAGTATGGTTGGAGGGGTGTTCTTC.